These 2 T cell receptor beta chains were all obtained from the same sample, sequenced in a study of shared clonotypes between healthy human individuals. Profiling relied on immunoSEQ multiplex PCR, and the TCRdb table lists in-frame clones only, not all of them. The table shows around 510,000 clones, with approximately 95% occurring only once. The sequenced sample consisted of naive CD4+ T cells sorted from blood. The subset: CD45RA+ positively selected. All receptors derive from a woman aged 25 to 45 in good health.

The rearrangement links TRBV29-1 to TRBJ2-7; 8 nucleotides agree with TRBD2. This CDR3 comprises 14 residues. Per germline, CDR1 SQVTM and CDR2 ANQGSEA. With 6 bases clipped from V and 4 bases from J, the junction kept 11 bases outside the gene matches. CDR3 nucleotides: TGCAGCGTCCATGTAGCGGGAATGCAGTACGAGCAGTACTTC. Its protein is CSVHVAGMQYEQYF.

V gene TRBV15 combines with J gene TRBJ1-1, with D possibly TRBD1 on 5 matching bases. Germline-derived CDR1 and CDR2 are LNHNV and YYDKDF (reference sequence). This CDR3 spans 13 amino acids. V lost 2 bases and J lost 5, with 9 bases in between. CDR3 loop: CATSRKTGTEAFF. The CDR3 DNA follows: TGTGCCACCAGCAGAAAAACAGGAACTGAAGCTTTCTTT.